This T cell receptor beta chain appears in the sequencing data of a study of blood T cell repertoires in COVID-19. Losses at the gene ends were 2 bases for V and 3 bases for J; bases not matched to a gene: 7. Looked up from germline, CDR1 is MNHEY and CDR2 is SVGAGI. CDR3 size: 16 residues. TCRdb's table, derived via immunoSEQ multiplex PCR, lists solely in-frame clones and lacks some. This table has around 130,000 clones, about 80% appearing once. This rearrangement joins TRBV6-5 to TRBJ2-5, with TRBD1 matching over 9 bases. Material for sequencing was peripheral blood. The TCR was taken from a human donor in a cohort sampled during active COVID-19. This chain's CDR3 is CASSYNTWTGEETQYF. As DNA, the CDR3 is TGTGCCAGCAGTTACAATACCTGGACAGGGGAAGAGACCCAGTACTTC.